A selection of T cell receptor beta chains follows, all from one sample in a study of cytomegalovirus exposure and HLA in healthy donors. Method: immunoSEQ multiplex PCR; TCRdb's copy keeps in-frame clones and lacks some. Here the sample spans roughly 190,000 clones, 60% to 85% being singletons. The sequencing input was PBMCs. The source is a female donor in good health and CMV-seronegative. The CDR3 runs from the conserved cysteine through the conserved F or W. D genes are given only for firm matches. Clone size, where shown, is once, few, many, or a class for clones that have expanded.

V	size	D	J	DNA	CDR3
TRBV5-5	.	TRBD1	TRBJ2-5	TGTGCCAGCAGCTTCTCCGGGACAGCGTTCGGAGAGACCCAGTACTTC	CASSFSGTAFGETQYF
TRBV7-2	.	TRBD2	TRBJ2-3	TGTGCCAGCAGCCAAACTAGCGGGGGGCCCACAGATACGCAGTATTTT	CASSQTSGGPTDTQYF
TRBV19	.	.	TRBJ1-1	TGTGCCAGTAGTATTGGGGAGATTAACACTGAAGCTTTCTTT	CASSIGEINTEAFF
TRBV28	.	.	TRBJ1-4	TGTGCCAGCAGTTTAGGCGCAGGGGCCGGAAAACTGTTTTTT	CASSLGAGAGKLFF
TRBV11-3	.	.	TRBJ2-7	TGTGCCAGCAGCTTAGTGGCAGGGGCCCACGAGCAGTACTTC	CASSLVAGAHEQYF
TRBV9	.	.	TRBJ2-5	TGTGCCAGCAGCGTCGGGGGAGAGACCCAGTACTTC	CASSVGGETQYF
TRBV21-1	once	.	TRBJ1-4	TGTGCCAGCAGCCTGACGGGACCGGGAGGTGAAAAACTGTTTTTT	CASSLTGPGGEKLFF
TRBV5-4	.	TRBD2	TRBJ2-3	TGTGCCAGCAGCTTGGAGGTTAGCGGGAGCACAGATACGCAGTATTTT	CASSLEVSGSTDTQYF
TRBV27	.	TRBD1	TRBJ2-2	TGTGCCAGCAGTCTCAACAGGGGATCGAACACCGGGGAGCTGTTTTTT	CASSLNRGSNTGELFF
TRBV19	.	.	TRBJ2-1	TGTGCCAGTAGTATGGTAGTCTACAATGAGCAGTTCTTC	CASSMVVYNEQFF
TRBV27	.	TRBD1	TRBJ1-2	TGTGCCAGCAGTACCGCCGGGACAGGAGGAAACTATGGCTACACCTTC	CASSTAGTGGNYGYTF
TRBV5-1	few	.	TRBJ1-4	TGCGCCAGCAGCTTGCCGGGGGACGAAAAACTGTTTTTT	CASSLPGDEKLFF
TRBV28	.	.	TRBJ2-5	TGTGCCAGCAGTTTACCAGGGGTGGGACAAGAGACCCAGTACTTC	CASSLPGVGQETQYF
TRBV29-1	.	.	TRBJ2-7	TGCAGCGTTGACGGGTCAGGGTCGTCCTACGAGCAGTACTTC	CSVDGSGSSYEQYF
TRBV4-3	.	TRBD2	TRBJ2-1	TGCGCCAGCAGCCTTAGCGGGGGGGCCGGTTCCAATGAGCAGTTCTTC	CASSLSGGAGSNEQFF
TRBV7-7	.	TRBD1	TRBJ2-5	TGTGCTAGCAGCTTAGTGAGGGGGCGCGGAGAGACCCAGTACTTC	CASSLVRGRGETQYF
TRBV5-4	.	TRBD1	TRBJ1-1	TGTGCCAGCACCCCCGGCGGGGACAGGGATCGGGGAGCTTTCTTT	CASTPGGDRDRGAFF
TRBV5-1	.	TRBD1	TRBJ2-1	TGCGCCAGCAGCCTCGACAGGGAGTTCGATGAGCAGTTCTTC	CASSLDREFDEQFF
TRBV28	.	.	TRBJ1-3	TGTGCCAGCAGTTTAAGGGGAGGTGGAAACACCATATATTTT	CASSLRGGGNTIYF
TRBV2	.	TRBD1	TRBJ2-5	TGTGCCAGCCACGCCCGGGACAGAATGCAAGAGACCCAGTACTTC	CASHARDRMQETQYF
TRBV9	.	TRBD1	TRBJ1-2	TGTGCCAGCAGCCGAATTGGGACAGGGAATAACTATGGCTACACCTTC	CASSRIGTGNNYGYTF
TRBV5-1	few	TRBD1	TRBJ2-5	TGCGCCAGCAGCTTGGATCGCTACACAGGGGCCCAAGAGACCCAGTACTTC	CASSLDRYTGAQETQYF
TRBV27	.	TRBD2	TRBJ2-7	TGTGCCAGCAGTCTCGGACTAGCGTCCTACGAGCAGTACTTC	CASSLGLASYEQYF
TRBV28	.	.	TRBJ2-1	TGTGCCAGCAGTTTAGCAGACTCTCCGAGGTCCTACAATGAGCAGTTCTTC	CASSLADSPRSYNEQFF
TRBV5-1	.	TRBD2	TRBJ2-3	TGCGCCAGCAGCCCAGCGGGAGCCCGGACAGATACGCAGTATTTT	CASSPAGARTDTQYF
TRBV27	.	TRBD2	TRBJ2-3	TGTGCCAGCAGTCCCAAAACTTATAGCGGGAGCACAGATACGCAGTATTTT	CASSPKTYSGSTDTQYF
TRBV28	.	TRBD1	TRBJ1-5	TGTGCCAGCAGGCCACCGGGACAGGGGATTGTAGATAATCAGCCCCAGCATTTT	CASRPPGQGIVDNQPQHF
TRBV19	.	.	TRBJ1-1	TGTGCCAGTAGTGGAACTAGCGCTTCCACTGAAGCTTTCTTT	CASSGTSASTEAFF
TRBV5-8	.	.	TRBJ2-1	TGTGCCAGCAGCCCTCTACGCAATGAGCAGTTCTTC	CASSPLRNEQFF
TRBV7-2	.	.	TRBJ2-3	TGTGCCAGCAGCGCCGTGGGGGGGCGGACAGATACGCAGTATTTT	CASSAVGGRTDTQYF
TRBV2	once	TRBD2	TRBJ2-1	TGTGCCAGCAAGGCGGGAGGGCCTGATGAGCAGTTCTTC	CASKAGGPDEQFF
TRBV25-1	.	.	TRBJ1-4	TGTGCCAGCCGAATCGGCCGGGGGAGTTCTGAAAAACTGTTTTTT	CASRIGRGSSEKLFF
TRBV27	.	.	TRBJ1-6	TGTGCCAGCAGTTTGGTTTCCCAGGGGACGCCCCTCCACTTT	CASSLVSQGTPLHF
TRBV6-4	.	TRBD2	TRBJ2-3	TGTGCCAGCAGTCGGACTAGCGACCAAGATACGCAGTATTTT	CASSRTSDQDTQYF
TRBV9	few	TRBD1	TRBJ1-2	TGTGCCAGCAGCGAGGAGACAGGGGAAAATGGCTACACCTTC	CASSEETGENGYTF
TRBV7-9	.	.	TRBJ1-6	TGTGCCAGCAGCGAACAGGATTCACCCCTCCACTTT	CASSEQDSPLHF
TRBV11-2	.	.	TRBJ1-5	TGTGCCAGCAGCTTACGGCGGAATAGCAATCAGCCCCAGCATTTT	CASSLRRNSNQPQHF
TRBV6-1	.	.	TRBJ1-2	TGTGCCAGCAGCCCGGCGTTAATGAGGGGCTACACCTTC	CASSPALMRGYTF
TRBV4-3	.	TRBD1	TRBJ1-2	TGCGCCAGCAGCCGGGGACAGGGCTACGGCTACACCTTC	CASSRGQGYGYTF
TRBV15	.	.	TRBJ2-7	TGTGCCACCAGCAGGCGGGGACAGAGATACGAGCAGTACTTC	CATSRRGQRYEQYF
TRBV7-6	.	TRBD2	TRBJ2-7	TGTGCCAGCAGCTATACTAGCGGGGTGGCCTACGAGCAGTACTTC	CASSYTSGVAYEQYF